The following is a T cell receptor beta chain sequence with its context. The CDR3 contains 14 residues. After removal of 2 bases from V and 9 bases from J, the junction contained 4 bases not matched to a gene. From germline, CDR1 is MGHRA and CDR2 YSYEKL. The sample belongs to a study of blood T cell repertoires in COVID-19. Overall study: From T cells, B-cell-depleted T cells, or PBMCs came the material, which was cDNA or gDNA.

TCRdb keeps only in-frame clones here, not all; method: immunoSEQ multiplex PCR. This table has some 80,000 clones, 85% appearing once. Patients in Seattle were enrolled during active infection, then followed longitudinally. The V gene is TRBV4-1, the J gene TRBJ2-1; 10 bases map to TRBD2. This TCR was sampled from a man aged 50 to 60 with COVID-19, enrolled during active disease. Sequences were obtained from peripheral blood. This chain's CDR3 is CASSQSGRAGEQFF. CDR3 nucleotide sequence: TGCGCCAGCAGCCAAAGCGGGAGGGCCGGTGAGCAGTTCTTC.